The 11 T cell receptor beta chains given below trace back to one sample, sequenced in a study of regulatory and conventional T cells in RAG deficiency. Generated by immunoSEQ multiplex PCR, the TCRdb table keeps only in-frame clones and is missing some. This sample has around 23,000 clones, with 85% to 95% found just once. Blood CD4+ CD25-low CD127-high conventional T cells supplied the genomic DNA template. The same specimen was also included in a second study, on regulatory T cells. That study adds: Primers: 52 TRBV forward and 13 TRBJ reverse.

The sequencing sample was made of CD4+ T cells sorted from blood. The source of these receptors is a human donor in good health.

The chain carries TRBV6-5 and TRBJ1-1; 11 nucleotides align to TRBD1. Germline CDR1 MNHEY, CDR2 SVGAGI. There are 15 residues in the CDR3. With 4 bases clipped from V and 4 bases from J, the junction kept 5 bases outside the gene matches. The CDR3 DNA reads TGTGCCAGCAGTTCCCAGGGACAGGGGGGCACTGAAGCTTTCTTT. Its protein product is CASSSQGQGGTEAFF.

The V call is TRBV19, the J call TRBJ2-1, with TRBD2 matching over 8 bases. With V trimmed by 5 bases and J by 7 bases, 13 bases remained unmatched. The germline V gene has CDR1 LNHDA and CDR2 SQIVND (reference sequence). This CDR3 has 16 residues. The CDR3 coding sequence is TGTGCCAGTAGTGCCCACAAGCGGGAGCGTGAAAATGAGCAGTTCTTC. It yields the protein CASSAHKRERENEQFF.

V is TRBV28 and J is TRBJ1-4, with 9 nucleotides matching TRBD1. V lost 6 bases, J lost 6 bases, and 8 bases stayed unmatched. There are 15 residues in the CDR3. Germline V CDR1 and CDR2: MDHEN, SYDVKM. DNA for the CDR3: TGTGCCAGCAGCCTACAGGGGGCGCGGGATGAAAAACTGTTTTTT. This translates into CASSLQGARDEKLFF.

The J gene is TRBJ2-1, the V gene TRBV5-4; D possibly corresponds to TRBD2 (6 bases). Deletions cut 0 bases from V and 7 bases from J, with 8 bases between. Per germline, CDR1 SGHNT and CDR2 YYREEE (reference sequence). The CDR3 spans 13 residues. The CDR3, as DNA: TGTGCCAGCAGCTTGGTTAGCGGAAATGAGCAGTTCTTC. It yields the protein CASSLVSGNEQFF.

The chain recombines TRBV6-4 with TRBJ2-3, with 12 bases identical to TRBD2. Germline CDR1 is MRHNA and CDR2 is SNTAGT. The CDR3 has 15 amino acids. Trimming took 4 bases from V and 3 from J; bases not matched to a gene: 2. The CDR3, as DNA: TGTGCCAGCAGTGCCGGACTAGCGGGAACAGATACGCAGTATTTT. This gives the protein CASSAGLAGTDTQYF.

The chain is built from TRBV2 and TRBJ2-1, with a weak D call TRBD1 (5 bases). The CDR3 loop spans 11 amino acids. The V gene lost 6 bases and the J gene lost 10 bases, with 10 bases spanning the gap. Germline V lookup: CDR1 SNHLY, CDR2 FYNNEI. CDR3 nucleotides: TGTGCCAGCAGAGGGGTAGGGGAGCAGTTCTTC. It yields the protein CASRGVGEQFF.

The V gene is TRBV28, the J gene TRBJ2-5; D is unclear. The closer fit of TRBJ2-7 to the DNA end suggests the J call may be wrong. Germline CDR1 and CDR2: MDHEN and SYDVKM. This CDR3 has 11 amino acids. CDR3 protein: CASSSTYEQYF. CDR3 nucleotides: TGTGCCAGCAGTTCAACGTACGAGCAGTACTTC.

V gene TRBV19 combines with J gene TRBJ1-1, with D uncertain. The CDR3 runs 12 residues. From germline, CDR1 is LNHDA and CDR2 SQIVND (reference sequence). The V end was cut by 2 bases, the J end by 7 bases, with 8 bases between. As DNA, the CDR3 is TGTGCCAGTAGTATAAGTAGCGGTGAAGCTTTCTTT. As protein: CASSISSGEAFF.

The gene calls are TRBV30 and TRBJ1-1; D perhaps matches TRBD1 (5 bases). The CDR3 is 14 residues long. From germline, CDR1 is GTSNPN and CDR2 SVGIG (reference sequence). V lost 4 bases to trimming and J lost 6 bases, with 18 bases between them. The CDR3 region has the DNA TGTGCCTGGAAACCCTTGGGGGGATTATCTGAAGCTTTCTTT. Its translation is CAWKPLGGLSEAFF.

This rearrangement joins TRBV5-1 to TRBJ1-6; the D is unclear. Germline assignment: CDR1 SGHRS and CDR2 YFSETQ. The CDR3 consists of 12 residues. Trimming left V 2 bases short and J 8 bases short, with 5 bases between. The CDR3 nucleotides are TGCGCCAGCAGCTTCGCGGATTCACCCCTCCACTTT. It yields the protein CASSFADSPLHF.

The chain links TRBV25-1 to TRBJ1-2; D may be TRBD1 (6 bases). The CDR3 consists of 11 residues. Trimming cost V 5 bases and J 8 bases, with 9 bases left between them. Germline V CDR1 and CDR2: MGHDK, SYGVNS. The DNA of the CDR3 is TGTGCCAGCAGTCCAGGGGTCGGCTACACCTTC. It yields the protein CASSPGVGYTF.